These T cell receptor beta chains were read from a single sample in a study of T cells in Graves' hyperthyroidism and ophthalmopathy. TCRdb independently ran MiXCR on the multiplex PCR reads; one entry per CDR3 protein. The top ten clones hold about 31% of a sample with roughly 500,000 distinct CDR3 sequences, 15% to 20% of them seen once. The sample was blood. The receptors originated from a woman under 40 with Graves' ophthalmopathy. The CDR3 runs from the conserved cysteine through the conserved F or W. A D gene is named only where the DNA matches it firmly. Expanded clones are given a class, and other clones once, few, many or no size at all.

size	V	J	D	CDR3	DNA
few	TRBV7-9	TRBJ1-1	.	CASSLSARHTEAFF	TGTGCCAGCAGCTTAAGTGCCAGGCACACTGAAGCTTTCTTT
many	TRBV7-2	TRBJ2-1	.	CASSLEMGGTPFF	TGTGCCAGCAGCTTAGAGATGGGCGGTACCCCGTTCTTC
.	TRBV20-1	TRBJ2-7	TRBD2	CSAQKGLAGEEQYF	TGCAGTGCCCAGAAAGGGCTAGCGGGAGAGGAGCAGTACTTC
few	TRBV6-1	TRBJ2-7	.	CASRGDLSEQYF	TGTGCCAGCAGGGGGGACTTGAGCGAGCAGTACTTC
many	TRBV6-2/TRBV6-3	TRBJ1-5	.	CASDLRAASYQPQHF	TGTGCCAGCGACCTCCGGGCCGCCTCATATCAGCCCCAGCATTTT
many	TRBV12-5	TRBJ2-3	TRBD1	CANDRDRVTDTQYF	TGTGCTAATGACCGGGACAGGGTAACAGATACGCAGTATTTT
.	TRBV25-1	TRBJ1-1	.	CASSVRTEAFF	TGTGCCAGCAGTGTTAGGACTGAAGCTTTCTTT
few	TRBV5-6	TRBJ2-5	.	CASREGGLGETQYF	TGTGCCTCAAGGGAGGGGGGCCTCGGGGAGACCCAGTACTTC
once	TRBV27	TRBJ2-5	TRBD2	CASSGLAGGGSQETQYF	TGTGCCAGCTCGGGACTAGCGGGAGGTGGCTCCCAAGAGACCCAGTACTTC
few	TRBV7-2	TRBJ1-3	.	CASSPGSPISGNTIYF	TGTGCCAGCAGCCCAGGGAGTCCGATCTCTGGAAACACCATATATTTT
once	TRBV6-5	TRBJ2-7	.	CASSYGGDPIYEQYF	TGTGCCAGCAGTTACGGAGGTGACCCCATCTACGAGCAGTACTTC
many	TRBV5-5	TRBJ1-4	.	CASSPSGSTNEKLFF	TGTGCCAGCAGCCCGTCAGGCTCAACTAATGAAAAACTGTTTTTT
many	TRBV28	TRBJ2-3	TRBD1	CASSLDRGTDTQYF	TGTGCCAGCAGCTTGGACAGGGGCACAGATACGCAGTATTTT
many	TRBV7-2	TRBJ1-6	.	CASSLGTVGGRNSPLHF	TGTGCCAGCAGCTTAGGGACGGTGGGGGGCCGTAATTCACCCCTCCACTTT
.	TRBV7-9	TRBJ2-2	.	CASSGTENTGELFF	TGTGCCAGCAGCGGTACCGAGAACACCGGGGAGCTGTTTTTT
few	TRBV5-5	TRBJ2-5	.	CASSSGLASSETQYF	TGTGCCAGCAGTTCGGGACTGGCATCTAGTGAGACCCAGTACTTC
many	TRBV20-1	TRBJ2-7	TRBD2	CSAQSWTSGSSQDEQYF	TGCAGTGCCCAGTCTTGGACTAGCGGGAGTTCGCAGGACGAGCAGTACTTC
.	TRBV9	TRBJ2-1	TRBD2	CASNVPLAGGEQFF	TGTGCCAGCAACGTCCCCCTAGCGGGAGGCGAACAGTTCTTC
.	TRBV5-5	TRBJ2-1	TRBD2	CASSSTGGPSYNEQFF	TGTGCCAGCAGCTCGACGGGAGGGCCGTCCTACAATGAGCAGTTCTTC
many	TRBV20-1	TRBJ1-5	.	CSARTYNSNQPQHF	TGCAGTGCCAGAACGTACAATAGCAATCAGCCCCAGCATTTT
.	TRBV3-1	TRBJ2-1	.	CASSQEERGTSYNEQFF	TGTGCCAGCAGCCAAGAGGAACGCGGGACCTCCTACAATGAGCAGTTCTTC
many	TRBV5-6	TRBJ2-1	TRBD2	CASSPWAGGNNEQFF	TGTGCCAGCAGCCCGTGGGCGGGAGGGAACAATGAGCAGTTCTTC
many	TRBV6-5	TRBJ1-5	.	CASSYGRGQPQHF	TGTGCCAGCAGTTACGGCAGGGGTCAGCCCCAGCATTTT